This T cell receptor (beta chain) stems from a study of Graves' ophthalmopathy and Graves' hyperthyroidism. Study results and caveats: Blood also harbored most expanded thyroid clonotypes above 0.001 frequency.

Amplification from RNA transcripts yielded the TCR beta CDR3 regions. HTBI primers served in a first-round RT-PCR, which a second-round multiplex PCR followed. TCRdb re-called the multiplex PCR reads through MiXCR, storing one row per CDR3 protein. The sample records fewer than 400,000 distinct CDR3 sequences, approximately 20% being singletons. The length of the CDR3 is 15 residues. Looked up from germline, CDR1 is MNHEY and CDR2 is SMNVEV (reference sequence). V dropped 2 bases and J dropped 7 bases, with 17 bases sitting between them. This clonotype was recorded at least ten times. Its antigen is as yet unknown.

The gene calls are TRBV27 and TRBJ1-2; a weak D match, TRBD1 (5 bases). Sequenced: peripheral blood. The TCR sequence derives from a woman in her late teens or twenties with Graves' ophthalmopathy. CDR3 sequence (DNA): TGTGCCAGCAGTTTAGCGGGGCAACAGTTGCGTGGCTACACCTTC. Residues: CASSLAGQQLRGYTF.